What follows describes a single T cell receptor beta chain. Antigen: not known. These data originate in a study of shared clonotypes between healthy human individuals. Data came from immunoSEQ multiplex PCR; TCRdb stores just in-frame clones and leaves some out. The sample includes about 1.1 million clones, about 80% seen only once; the top ten take roughly 0.56%. CDR1 and CDR2 from the germline V gene are SGHNT and YYREEE (reference sequence). V shed 0 bases and J 6 bases; nucleotides not matched to a gene: 5. This CDR3 has 15 residues. General study findings and limits: Naive CD4 clonotype sharing across several donors was approximately 5%. It was only blood that was sampled, and tissue repertoires likely differ.

The sequence derives from a man aged 18 to 29 in good health. Some clones in this sample may be carry-over from other donors' samples. This chain uses TRBV5-4 with TRBJ2-2, with TRBD2 identical over 7 bases. Sequenced material: memory CD4+ T cells from PBMCs. As to subset: CD45RA-negative fraction. The CDR3 coding sequence is TGTGCCAGCAGCTTGGAGGGCGGGAGATCCGGGGAGCTGTTTTTT. This translates into CASSLEGGRSGELFF.